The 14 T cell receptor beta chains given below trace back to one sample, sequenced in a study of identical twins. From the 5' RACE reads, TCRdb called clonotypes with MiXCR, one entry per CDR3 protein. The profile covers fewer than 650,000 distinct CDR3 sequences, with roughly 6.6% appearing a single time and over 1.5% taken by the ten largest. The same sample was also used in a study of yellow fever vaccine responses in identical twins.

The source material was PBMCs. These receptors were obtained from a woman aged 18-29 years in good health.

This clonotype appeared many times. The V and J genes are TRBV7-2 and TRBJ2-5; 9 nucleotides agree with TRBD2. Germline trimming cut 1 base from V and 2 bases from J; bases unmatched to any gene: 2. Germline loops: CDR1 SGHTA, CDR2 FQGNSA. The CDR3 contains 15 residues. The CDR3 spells CASSLVSGGQETQYF. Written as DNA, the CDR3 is TGTGCCAGCAGCTTAGTTAGCGGGGGACAAGAGACCCAGTACTTC.

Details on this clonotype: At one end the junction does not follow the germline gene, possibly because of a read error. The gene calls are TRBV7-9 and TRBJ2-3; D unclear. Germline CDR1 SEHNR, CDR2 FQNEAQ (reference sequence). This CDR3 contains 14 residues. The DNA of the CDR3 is TGTGCCGGCAGCCGTGACAAGAGCACAGATACGCAGTATTTT. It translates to CAGSRDKSTDTQYF.

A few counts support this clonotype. CDR3 sequence: CASSPRQMYSNQPQHF. The CDR3 nucleotides read TGTGCCAGCTCACCTCGACAGATGTATAGCAATCAGCCCCAGCATTTT. This chain uses TRBV18 with TRBJ1-5, with D perhaps matching TRBD1 (5 bases). V was cut by 3 bases and J by 0 bases, with 12 bases left in between. This CDR3 spans 16 amino acids. Germline CDR1 is KGHSH and CDR2 is LQKENI.

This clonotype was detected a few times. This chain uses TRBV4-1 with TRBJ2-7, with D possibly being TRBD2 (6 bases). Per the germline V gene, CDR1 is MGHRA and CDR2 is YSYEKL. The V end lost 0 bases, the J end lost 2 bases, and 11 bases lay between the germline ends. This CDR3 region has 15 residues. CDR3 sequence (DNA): TGCGCCAGCAGCCAAGATTCCGGCGGGACCTACGAGCAGTACTTC. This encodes CASSQDSGGTYEQYF.

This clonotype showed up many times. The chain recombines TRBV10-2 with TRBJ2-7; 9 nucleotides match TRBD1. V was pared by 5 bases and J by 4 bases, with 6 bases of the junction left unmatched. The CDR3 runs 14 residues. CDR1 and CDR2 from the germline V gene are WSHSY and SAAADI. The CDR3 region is CASSPGQGTYEQYV. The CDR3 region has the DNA TGCGCCAGCAGTCCGGGACAGGGCACTTACGAGCAGTACGTC.

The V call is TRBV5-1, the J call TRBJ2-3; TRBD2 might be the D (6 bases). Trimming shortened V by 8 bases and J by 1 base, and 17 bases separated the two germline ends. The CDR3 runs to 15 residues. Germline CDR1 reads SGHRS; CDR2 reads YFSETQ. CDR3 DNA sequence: TGCGCCAGTTCTCCCGGGGGAGCGGGCACAGATACGCAGTATTTT. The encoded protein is CASSPGGAGTDTQYF.

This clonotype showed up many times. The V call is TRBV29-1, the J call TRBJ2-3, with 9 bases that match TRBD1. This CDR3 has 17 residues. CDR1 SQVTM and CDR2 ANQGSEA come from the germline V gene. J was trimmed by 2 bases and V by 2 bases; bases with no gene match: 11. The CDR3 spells CSVEKWDRESYTDTQYF. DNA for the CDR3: TGCAGCGTTGAAAAATGGGACAGGGAAAGTTACACAGATACGCAGTATTTT.

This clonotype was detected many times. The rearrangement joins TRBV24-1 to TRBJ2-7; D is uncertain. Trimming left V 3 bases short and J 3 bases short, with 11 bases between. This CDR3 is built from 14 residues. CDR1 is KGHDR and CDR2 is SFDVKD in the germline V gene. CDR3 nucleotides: TGTGCCACCAGTGATCCCCAACGGCTCTACGAGCAGTACTTC. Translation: CATSDPQRLYEQYF.

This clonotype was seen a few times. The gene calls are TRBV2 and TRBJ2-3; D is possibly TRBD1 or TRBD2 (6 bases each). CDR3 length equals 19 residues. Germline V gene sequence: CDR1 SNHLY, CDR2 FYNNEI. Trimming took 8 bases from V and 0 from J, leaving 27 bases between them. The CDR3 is CASRPEPKSRGPSTDTQYF. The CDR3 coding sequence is TGTGCCAGCCGCCCCGAACCAAAAAGCCGGGGGCCAAGCACAGATACGCAGTATTTT.

CDR3 in DNA: TGTGCCAGCAGCTTTGGGGGACCACGAGGGGGTAATGAAAAACTGTTTTTT. Encoded protein: CASSFGGPRGGNEKLFF. The rearrangement links TRBV7-9 to TRBJ1-4; a weak D match, TRBD1 (6 bases). V lost 3 bases and J 4 bases, leaving 18 bases between the germline ends. Germline-derived CDR1 and CDR2 are SEHNR and FQNEAQ (reference sequence). CDR3 length: 17 amino acids.

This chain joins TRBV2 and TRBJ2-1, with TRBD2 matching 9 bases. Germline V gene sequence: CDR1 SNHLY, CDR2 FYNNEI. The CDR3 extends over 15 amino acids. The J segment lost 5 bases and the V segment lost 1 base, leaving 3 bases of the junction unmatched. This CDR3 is CASSEELAGNNEQFF. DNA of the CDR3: TGTGCCAGCAGTGAAGAGCTAGCGGGGAACAATGAGCAGTTCTTC.

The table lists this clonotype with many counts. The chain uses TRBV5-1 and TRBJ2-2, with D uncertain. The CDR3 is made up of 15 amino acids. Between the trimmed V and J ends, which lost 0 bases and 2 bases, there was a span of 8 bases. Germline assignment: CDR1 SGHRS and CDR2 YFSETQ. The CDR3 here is CASSLDPINTGELFF. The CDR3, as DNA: TGCGCCAGCAGCTTGGACCCGATAAACACCGGGGAGCTGTTTTTT.

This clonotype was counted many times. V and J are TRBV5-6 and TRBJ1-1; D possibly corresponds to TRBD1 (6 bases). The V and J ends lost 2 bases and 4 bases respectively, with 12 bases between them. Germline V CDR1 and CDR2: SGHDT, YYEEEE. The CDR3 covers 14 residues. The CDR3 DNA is TGTGCCAGCAGCTTCGGGACAATGGGCACTGAAGCTTTCTTT. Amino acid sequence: CASSFGTMGTEAFF.

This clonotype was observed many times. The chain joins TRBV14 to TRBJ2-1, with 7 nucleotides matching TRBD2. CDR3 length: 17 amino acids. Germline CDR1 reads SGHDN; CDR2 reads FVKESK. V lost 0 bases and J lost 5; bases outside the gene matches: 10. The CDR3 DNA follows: TGTGCCAGCAGCCAAGATAAATGGCTAGCGGTAGACAATGAGCAGTTCTTC. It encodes CASSQDKWLAVDNEQFF.